The clone carrying this T cell receptor beta chain appeared many times. Mismatch with germline at one junction end may stem from a read error. Germline V lookup: CDR1 ENHRY, CDR2 SYGVKD. The CDR3 runs 16 residues. This sample is drawn from a study of T cells in Graves' hyperthyroidism and ophthalmopathy. Amplification yielded TCR beta CDR3 regions, with RNA transcripts as the source. Primed by the HTBI set, a first-round RT-PCR was run on the TCR CDR3. TCRdb ran MiXCR on the multiplex PCR reads and lists one entry per CDR3 protein. The sample consists of about 610,000 distinct CDR3 sequences, over 12% of them appearing once. The study included ophthalmopathy patients with Clinical Activity Score at least 3, NOSPECS grade at least 4 and duration under 3 months.

The chain carries TRBV10-3 and TRBJ1-1; D unclear. The TCR was taken from a woman aged 40-49 years with Graves' ophthalmopathy. Input material: blood. The CDR3 protein is CAVSEWAGSRGTEAFF. CDR3 sequence (DNA): TGTGCCGTCAGTGAGTGGGCAGGTAGTCGGGGCACTGAAGCTTTCTTT.